The 13 T cell receptor beta chains in this list originate from one sample, sequenced in a study of blood T cell repertoires in COVID-19. The assay was immunoSEQ multiplex PCR, and TCRdb's table has in-frame clones only and misses some. Found here are approximately 200,000 clones, more than 80% of them singletons; the top ten hold more than 9%. The sequencing sample was made of peripheral blood. All receptors come from a woman older than 75 with acute or convalescent COVID-19.

In this sample, this clone turned up once. The chain couples TRBV7-2 to TRBJ1-4; D not certain. The germline V and J ends were trimmed by 2 bases and 8 bases, with 9 bases remaining between them. This CDR3 has 13 residues. CDR1 and CDR2 from the germline V gene are SGHTA and FQGNSA. CDR3 amino acids: CASSLQGREKLFF. The CDR3 DNA follows: TGTGCCAGCAGCTTACAAGGGAGGGAAAAACTGTTTTTT.

V is TRBV7-2 and J is TRBJ2-2; TRBD2 agrees at 11 bases. V dropped 2 bases and J dropped 9; count of bases not matched to a gene: 8. The CDR3 runs 16 residues. Germline CDR1 and CDR2: SGHTA and FQGNSA. In nucleotides, the CDR3 is TGTGCCAGCAGCTTACCCGGGCTAGCGGGAGGCAGGGAGCTGTTTTTT. This translates into CASSLPGLAGGRELFF.

This clone was recorded once. The chain is built from TRBV5-4 and TRBJ2-3, with TRBD2 matching over 14 bases. Per germline, CDR1 SGHNT and CDR2 YYREEE (reference sequence). The CDR3 sequence is 18 residues long. The V gene end was trimmed by 5 bases and the J gene end by 2 bases; junction bases not matched to a gene: 10. The CDR3 reads CASSPGGLAGVYTDTQYF. The CDR3 bases are TGTGCCAGCAGTCCTGGGGGACTAGCGGGGGTGTACACAGATACGCAGTATTTT. The full variable domain, with the rest looked up from reference TRBV5-4 and TRBJ2-3, is ETGVTQSPTHLIKTRGQQVTLRCSSQSGHNTVSWYQQALGQGPQFIFQYYREEENGRGNFPPRFSGLQFPNYSSELNVNALELDDSALYLCASSPGGLAGVYTDTQYFGPGTRLTVL.

The V call is TRBV5-6, the J call TRBJ1-4, with a tentative D call TRBD1 (5 bases). CDR1 is SGHDT and CDR2 is YYEEEE in the germline V gene. The CDR3 is made up of 16 amino acids. The germline V and J ends were trimmed by 4 bases and 3 bases, with 16 bases remaining between them. The CDR3: CASSPRTGRANEKLFF. The CDR3 DNA follows: TGTGCCAGCAGCCCCAGGACGGGCAGGGCTAATGAAAAACTGTTTTTT.

The chain combines TRBV19 with TRBJ2-5; a weak D match, TRBD1 (6 bases). Trimming shortened V by 5 bases and J by 2 bases, and 12 bases separated the two germline ends. Germline V gives CDR1 LNHDA, CDR2 SQIVND (reference sequence). The CDR3 runs to 14 residues. The CDR3 nucleotides are TGTGCCAGTAGTGGCCGGGACAAACAAGAGACCCAGTACTTC. The encoded protein is CASSGRDKQETQYF.

V is TRBV6-5 and J is TRBJ2-7; D may be TRBD1 (6 bases). V lost 6 bases, J lost 0 bases, and 12 bases lay in between. Germline loops: CDR1 MNHEY, CDR2 SVGAGI. The CDR3 contains 14 residues. CDR3 loop: CASRRGSPSYEQYF. DNA of the CDR3: TGTGCCAGCAGAAGGGGGTCGCCCTCCTACGAGCAGTACTTC.

The chain couples TRBV3-1 (or the pseudogene TRBV3-2) to TRBJ2-5, with TRBD2 identical over 10 bases. V shed 3 bases and J 5 bases; nucleotides not matched to a gene: 9. This CDR3 contains 16 residues. Germline V gene lookup returns CDR1 LGHDT and CDR2 YNNKEL (reference sequence). This chain's CDR3 is CASSHWGSGRVETQYF. The CDR3 DNA is TGTGCCAGCAGCCACTGGGGAAGCGGGAGGGTGGAGACCCAGTACTTC.

This chain joins TRBV9 and TRBJ1-6; D unresolved. Trimming took off 4 bases at V and 6 bases at J, with 14 bases between the two ends. CDR3 size: 15 residues. CDR1 SGDLS and CDR2 YYNGEE come from the germline V gene. CDR3: CASSSTGQPNSPLHF. DNA of the CDR3: TGTGCCAGCAGCTCCACTGGGCAGCCTAATTCACCCCTCCACTTT.

V gene TRBV3-1 (or the pseudogene TRBV3-2) combines with J gene TRBJ2-1, with 7 positions matching TRBD1. Germline assignment: CDR1 LGHDT and CDR2 YNNKEL (reference sequence). The V and J ends lost 4 bases and 6 bases, in that order; junction bases with no gene match: 9. The CDR3 loop spans 15 amino acids. The CDR3 protein is CASSPPGQSLNEQFF. In nucleotides, the CDR3 is TGTGCCAGCAGCCCACCGGGACAGTCTCTCAATGAGCAGTTCTTC.

This rearrangement joins TRBV6-4 to TRBJ2-7, with 10 bases matching TRBD2. The CDR3 is 16 amino acids. V lost 4 bases and J lost 1; bases outside the gene matches: 7. Germline-derived CDR1 and CDR2 are MRHNA and SNTAGT. CDR3 nucleotide sequence: TGTGCCAGCAGTGTTACTAGCGGGAACACTTCCTACGAGCAGTACTTC. This translates into CASSVTSGNTSYEQYF.

The chain has TRBV15 and TRBJ2-2; 10 bases align to TRBD1. The CDR3 totals 16 residues. V was pared by 3 bases and J by 4 bases, with 5 bases of the junction left unmatched. CDR1 and CDR2 from the germline V gene are LNHNV and YYDKDF (reference sequence). DNA for the CDR3: TGTGCCACCAGCAGGGGGGACAGGGGTAGCACCGGGGAGCTGTTTTTT. Encoded protein: CATSRGDRGSTGELFF.

The chain recombines TRBV19 with TRBJ1-3; possibly TRBD1 for D (6 bases). Deletions cut 3 bases from V and 1 base from J, with 7 bases between. Germline V gene data show CDR1 as LNHDA and CDR2 as SQIVND (reference sequence). This CDR3 contains 14 residues. CDR3 nucleotide sequence: TGTGCCAGTAGTATTACAGGGTCTGGAAACACCATATATTTT. This translates into CASSITGSGNTIYF.

The rearrangement uses TRBV7-2 and TRBJ2-7, with 8 positions matching TRBD2. Germline-derived CDR1 and CDR2 are SGHTA and FQGNSA. CDR3 length: 17 residues. Trimming at V came to 0 bases and at J to 2 bases, leaving 9 bases not matched to a gene. In DNA, the CDR3 is TGTGCCAGCAGCTTAGCGACGGGAGCGGGGGAAGCCTACGAGCAGTACTTC. Translation gives CASSLATGAGEAYEQYF. Supplemented by reference TRBV7-2 and TRBJ2-7, the full variable domain reads GAGVSQSPSNKVTEKGKDVELRCDPISGHTALYWYRQSLGQGLEFLIYFQGNSAPDKSGLPSDRFSAERTGGSVSTLTIQRTQQEDSAVYLCASSLATGAGEAYEQYFGPGTRLTVT.